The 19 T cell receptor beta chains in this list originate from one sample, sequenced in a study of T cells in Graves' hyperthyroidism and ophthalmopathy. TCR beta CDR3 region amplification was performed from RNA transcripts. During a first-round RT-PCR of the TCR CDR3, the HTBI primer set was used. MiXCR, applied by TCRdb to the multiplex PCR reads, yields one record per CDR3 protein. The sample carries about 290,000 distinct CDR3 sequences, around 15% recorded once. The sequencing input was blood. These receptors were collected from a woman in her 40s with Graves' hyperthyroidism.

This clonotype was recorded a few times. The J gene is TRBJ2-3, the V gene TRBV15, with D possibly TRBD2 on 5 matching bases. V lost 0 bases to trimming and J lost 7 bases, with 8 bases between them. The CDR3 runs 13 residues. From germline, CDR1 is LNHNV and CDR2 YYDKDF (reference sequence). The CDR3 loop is CATSRDGKHTQYF. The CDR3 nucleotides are TGTGCCACCAGCAGAGACGGGAAGCATACGCAGTATTTT. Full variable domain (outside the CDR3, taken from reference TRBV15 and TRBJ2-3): DAMVIQNPRYQVTQFGKPVTLSCSQTLNHNVMYWYQQKSSQAPKLLFHYYDKDFNNEADTPDNFQSRRPNTSFCFLDIRSPGLGDTAMYLCATSRDGKHTQYFGPGTRLTVL.

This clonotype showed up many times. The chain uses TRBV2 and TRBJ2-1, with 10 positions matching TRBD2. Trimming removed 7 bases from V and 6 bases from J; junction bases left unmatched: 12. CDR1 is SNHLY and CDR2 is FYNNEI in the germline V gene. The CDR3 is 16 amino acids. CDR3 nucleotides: TGTGCCAGCACCGATCGGAGCGGGAGGGAGATCAATGAGCAGTTCTTC. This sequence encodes CASTDRSGREINEQFF.

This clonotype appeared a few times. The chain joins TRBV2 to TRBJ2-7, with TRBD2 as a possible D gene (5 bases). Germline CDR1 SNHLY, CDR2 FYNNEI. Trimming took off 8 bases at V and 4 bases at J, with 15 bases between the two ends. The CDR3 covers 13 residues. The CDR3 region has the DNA TGTGCCAGCGGACTTGAGCAGACTTACGAGCAGTACTTC. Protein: CASGLEQTYEQYF.

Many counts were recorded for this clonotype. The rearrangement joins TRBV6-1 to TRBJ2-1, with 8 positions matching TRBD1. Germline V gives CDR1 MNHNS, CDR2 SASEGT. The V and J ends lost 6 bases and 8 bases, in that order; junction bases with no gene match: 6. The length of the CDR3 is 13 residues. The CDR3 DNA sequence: TGTGCCAGCAGCCGGACAGGGTTCGATGAGCAGTTCTTC. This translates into CASSRTGFDEQFF.

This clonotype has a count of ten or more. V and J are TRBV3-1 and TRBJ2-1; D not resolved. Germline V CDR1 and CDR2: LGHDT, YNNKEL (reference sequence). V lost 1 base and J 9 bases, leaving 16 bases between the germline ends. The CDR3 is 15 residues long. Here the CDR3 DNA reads TGTGCCAGCAGCCAAGGTGCGTGGGGTTTAGTTGAGCAGTTCTTC. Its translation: CASSQGAWGLVEQFF.

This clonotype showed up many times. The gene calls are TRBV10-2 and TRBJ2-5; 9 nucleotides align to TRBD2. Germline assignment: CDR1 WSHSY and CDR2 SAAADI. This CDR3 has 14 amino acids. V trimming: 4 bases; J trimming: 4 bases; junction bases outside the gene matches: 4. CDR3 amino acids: CASSAIAGVETQYF. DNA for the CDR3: TGCGCCAGCAGTGCCATAGCGGGAGTAGAGACCCAGTACTTC.

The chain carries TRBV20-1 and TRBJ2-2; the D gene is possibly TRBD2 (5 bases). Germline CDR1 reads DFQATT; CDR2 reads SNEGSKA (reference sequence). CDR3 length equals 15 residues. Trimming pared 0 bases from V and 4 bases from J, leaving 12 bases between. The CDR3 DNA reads TGCAGTGCTAGAGATCCGAGCGGCGTCACCGGGGAGCTGTTTTTT. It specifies CSARDPSGVTGELFF.

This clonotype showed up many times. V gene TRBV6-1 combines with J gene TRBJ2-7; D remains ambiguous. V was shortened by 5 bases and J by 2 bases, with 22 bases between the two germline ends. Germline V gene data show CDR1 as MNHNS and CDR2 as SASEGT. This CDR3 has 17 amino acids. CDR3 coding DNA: TGTGCCAGCAGTACCCATGAACTTCAAGGCCCTACCTACGAGCAGTACTTC. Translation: CASSTHELQGPTYEQYF.

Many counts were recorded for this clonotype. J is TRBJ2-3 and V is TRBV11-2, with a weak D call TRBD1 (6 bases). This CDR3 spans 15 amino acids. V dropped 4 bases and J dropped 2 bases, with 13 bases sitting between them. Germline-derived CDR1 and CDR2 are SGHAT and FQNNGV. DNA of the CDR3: TGTGCCAGCAGCTACAACAGGGTCCCCACAGATACGCAGTATTTT. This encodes CASSYNRVPTDTQYF.

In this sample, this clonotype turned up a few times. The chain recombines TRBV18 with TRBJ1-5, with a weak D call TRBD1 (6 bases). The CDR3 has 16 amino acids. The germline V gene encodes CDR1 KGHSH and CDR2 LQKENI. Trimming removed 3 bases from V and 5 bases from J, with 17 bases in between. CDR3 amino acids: CASSPSMVPGDQPQHF. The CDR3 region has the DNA TGTGCCAGCTCACCTTCTATGGTCCCAGGGGATCAGCCCCAGCATTTT.

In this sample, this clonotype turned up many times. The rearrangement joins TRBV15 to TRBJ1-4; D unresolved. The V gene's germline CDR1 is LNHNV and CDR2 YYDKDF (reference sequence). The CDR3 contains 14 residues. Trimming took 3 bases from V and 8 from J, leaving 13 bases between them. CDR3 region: CATSRRLGEEKLFF. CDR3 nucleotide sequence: TGTGCCACCAGCAGGCGGCTCGGGGAGGAAAAACTGTTTTTT. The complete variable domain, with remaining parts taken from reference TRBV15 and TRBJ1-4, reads DAMVIQNPRYQVTQFGKPVTLSCSQTLNHNVMYWYQQKSSQAPKLLFHYYDKDFNNEADTPDNFQSRRPNTSFCFLDIRSPGLGDTAMYLCATSRRLGEEKLFFGSGTQLSVL.

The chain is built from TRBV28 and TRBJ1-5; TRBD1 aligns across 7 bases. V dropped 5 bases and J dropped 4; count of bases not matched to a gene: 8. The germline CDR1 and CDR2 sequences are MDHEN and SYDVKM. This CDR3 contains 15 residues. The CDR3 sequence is CASSAGQALNQPQHF. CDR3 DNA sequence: TGTGCCAGCAGTGCCGGACAGGCCCTTAATCAGCCCCAGCATTTT.

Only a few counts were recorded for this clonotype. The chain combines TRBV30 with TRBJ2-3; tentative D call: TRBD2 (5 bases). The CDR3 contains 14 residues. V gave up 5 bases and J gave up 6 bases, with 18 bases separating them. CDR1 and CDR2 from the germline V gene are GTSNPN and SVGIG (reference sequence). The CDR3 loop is CAWVRGPEHDTQYF. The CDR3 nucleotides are TGTGCCTGGGTTAGAGGGCCGGAGCACGATACGCAGTATTTT.

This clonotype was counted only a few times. The CDR3 sequence is CASSPRGDNEQFF. CDR3 nucleotides: TGTGCCAGCAGCCCCCGGGGTGACAATGAGCAGTTCTTC. This chain uses TRBV3-1 with TRBJ2-1; the D gene is possibly TRBD2 (5 bases). V was pared by 4 bases and J by 5 bases, with 9 bases between. The germline gives CDR1 LGHDT, CDR2 YNNKEL (reference sequence). CDR3 length: 13 residues.

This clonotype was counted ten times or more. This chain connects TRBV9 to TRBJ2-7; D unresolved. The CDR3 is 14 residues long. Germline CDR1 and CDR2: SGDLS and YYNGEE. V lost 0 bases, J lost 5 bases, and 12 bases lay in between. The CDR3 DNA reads TGTGCCAGCAGCGTAGGGGCAGGTTGGGACGAGCAGTACTTC. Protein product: CASSVGAGWDEQYF.

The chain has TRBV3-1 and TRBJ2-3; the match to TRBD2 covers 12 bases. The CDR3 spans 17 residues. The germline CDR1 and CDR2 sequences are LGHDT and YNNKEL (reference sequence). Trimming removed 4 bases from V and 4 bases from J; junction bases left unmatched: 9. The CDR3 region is CASSLDGLAGGPDTQYF. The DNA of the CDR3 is TGTGCCAGCAGCCTAGATGGCCTAGCGGGAGGGCCAGATACGCAGTATTTT.

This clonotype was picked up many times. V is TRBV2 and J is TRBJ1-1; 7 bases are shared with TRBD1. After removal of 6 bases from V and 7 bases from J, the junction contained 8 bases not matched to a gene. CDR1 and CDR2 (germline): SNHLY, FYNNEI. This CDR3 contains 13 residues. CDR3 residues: CASSQTGTNEAFF. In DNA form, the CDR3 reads TGTGCCAGCAGCCAGACAGGGACCAATGAAGCTTTCTTT. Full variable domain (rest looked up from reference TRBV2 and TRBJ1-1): EPEVTQTPSHQVTQMGQEVILRCVPISNHLYFYWYRQILGQKVEFLVSFYNNEISEKSEIFDDQFSVERPDGSNFTLKIRSTKLEDSAMYFCASSQTGTNEAFFGQGTRLTVV.

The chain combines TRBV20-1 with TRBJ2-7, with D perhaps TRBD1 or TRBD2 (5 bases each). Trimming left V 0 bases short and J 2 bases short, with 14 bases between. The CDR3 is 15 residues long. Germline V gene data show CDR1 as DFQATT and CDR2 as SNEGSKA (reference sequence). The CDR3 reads CSARDVKGPTYEQYF. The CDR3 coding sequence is TGCAGTGCTAGAGATGTAAAGGGACCAACCTACGAGCAGTACTTC.

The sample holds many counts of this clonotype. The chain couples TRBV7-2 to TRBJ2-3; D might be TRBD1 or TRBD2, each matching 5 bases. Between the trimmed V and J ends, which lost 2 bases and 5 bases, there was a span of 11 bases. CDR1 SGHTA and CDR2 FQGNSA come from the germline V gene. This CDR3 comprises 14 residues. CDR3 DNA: TGTGCCAGCAGCTTAAGAGGGGTTGAAGATACGCAGTATTTT. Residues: CASSLRGVEDTQYF.